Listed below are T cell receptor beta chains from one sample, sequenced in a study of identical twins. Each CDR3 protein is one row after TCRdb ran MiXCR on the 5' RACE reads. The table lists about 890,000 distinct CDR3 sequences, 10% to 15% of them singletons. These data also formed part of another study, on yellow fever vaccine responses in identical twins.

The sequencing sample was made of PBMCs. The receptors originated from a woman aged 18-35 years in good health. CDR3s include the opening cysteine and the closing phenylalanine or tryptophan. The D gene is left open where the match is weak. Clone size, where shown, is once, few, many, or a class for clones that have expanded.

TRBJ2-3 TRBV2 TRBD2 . TGTGCCAGCAGTGAACCAATAGCGGGAGAATCCACAGATACGCAGTATTTT CASSEPIAGESTDTQYF
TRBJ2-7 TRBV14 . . TGTGCCAGCAGCCCAACTATTAGCAGCTACGAGCAGTACTTC CASSPTISSYEQYF
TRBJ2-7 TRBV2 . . TGTGCCAGCAGGCTTGGCAGTAAGGACTACGAGCAGTACTTC CASRLGSKDYEQYF
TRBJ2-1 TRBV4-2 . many TGTGCCAGCAGCCAGGCAGGGGCTAACTCCTACAATGAGCAGTTCTTC CASSQAGANSYNEQFF
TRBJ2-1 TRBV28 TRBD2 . TGTGCCAGCCAGGTAGCGGCAGCGGGGAATGAGCAGTTCTTC CASQVAAAGNEQFF
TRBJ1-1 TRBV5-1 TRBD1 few TGCGCCAGCAGCACCGGACAGGTGAGCACTGAAGCTTTCTTT CASSTGQVSTEAFF
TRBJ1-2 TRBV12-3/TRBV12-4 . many TGTGCCAGCAGTTTTAGGGGAAACTATGGCTACACCTTC CASSFRGNYGYTF
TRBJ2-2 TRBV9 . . TGTGCCAGCAGCGCGGACTCGGGCACCGGGGAGCTGTTTTTT CASSADSGTGELFF
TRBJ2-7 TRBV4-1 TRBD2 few TGCGCCAGCAGCCAGGGGGGACTAGCGAGCTACGAGCAGTACTTC CASSQGGLASYEQYF
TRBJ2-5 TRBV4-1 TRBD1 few TGCGCCAGCAGCCTCACCCCGACAGGGTGGGAGACCCAGTACTTC CASSLTPTGWETQYF
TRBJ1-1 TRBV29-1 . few TGCAGCGTTCGGGAGGCCACTGAAGCTTTCTTT CSVREATEAFF
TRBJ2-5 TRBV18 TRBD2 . TGTGCCAGCTCACCTGAGGGGAGGGGAGAGACCCAGTACTTC CASSPEGRGETQYF
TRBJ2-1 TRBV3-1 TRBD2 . TGTGCCAGCAGCCATCGAGGCGGGAGAGGTAATGAGCAGTTCTTC CASSHRGGRGNEQFF
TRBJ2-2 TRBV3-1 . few TGTGCCAGCAGCCATCTGGGCTCCGGGGAGCTGTTTTTT CASSHLGSGELFF
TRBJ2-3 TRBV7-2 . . TGTGCCAGCAGCTTCCTTAAGGGCGCTACGCAGTATTTT CASSFLKGATQYF
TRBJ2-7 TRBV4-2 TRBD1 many TGTGCCAGCAGCCAGGCCGGGACAGGGGGCTACGAGCAGTACTTC CASSQAGTGGYEQYF
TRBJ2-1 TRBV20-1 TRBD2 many TGCAGTGCTAGAGATCCCACTAGCGGGAGGGCCGATGAGCAGTTCTTC CSARDPTSGRADEQFF
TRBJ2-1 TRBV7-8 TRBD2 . TGTGCCAGCGGAGGGACTAGCGGGGACAATGAGCAGTTCTTC CASGGTSGDNEQFF
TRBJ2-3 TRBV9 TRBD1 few TGTGCCAGCAGCGTAGGCGGGGACAGGAGCCGGGCGAGGCAGTATTTT CASSVGGDRSRARQYF
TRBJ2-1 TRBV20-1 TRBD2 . TGCAGTGCCGGACTAGCGGGGTTTAATGAGCAGTTCTTC CSAGLAGFNEQFF
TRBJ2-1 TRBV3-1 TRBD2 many TGTGCCAGCAGCCAAGACGGGATGCGGGGGGGTACGTTCTTC CASSQDGMRGGTFF
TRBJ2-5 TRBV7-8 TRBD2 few TGTGCCAGCAGCGTCACTAGCGGCACAAAGAGGGTCCAGTACTTC CASSVTSGTKRVQYF
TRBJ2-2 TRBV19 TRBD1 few TGTGCCGGGCTCTGGGGCGAGGACAGGGGGCCGGTCGGGGAGCTGTTTTTT CAGLWGEDRGPVGELFF
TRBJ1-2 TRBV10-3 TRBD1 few TGTGCCAGCCATACAGGGGAAGGCTATGGCTACACCTTC CASHTGEGYGYTF
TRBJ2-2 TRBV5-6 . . TGTGCCAGCAGCTGGTCAGGGGACACCGGGGAGCTGTTTTTT CASSWSGDTGELFF
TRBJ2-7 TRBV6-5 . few TGTGCCAGCAGGAAGGCTAGCTACGAGCAGTACTTC CASRKASYEQYF
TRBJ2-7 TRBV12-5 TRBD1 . TGTGCTAGTGCCCTGAGGGGGCTAAGAGGCGCCGAGCAGTACTTC CASALRGLRGAEQYF
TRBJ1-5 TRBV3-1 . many TGTGCCAGCAGCCAAGATCTAGGGGCTCAGCCCCAGCATTTT CASSQDLGAQPQHF
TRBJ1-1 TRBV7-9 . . TGTGCCAGCAGCTTAGAGTCACCTGAAGCTTTCTTT CASSLESPEAFF
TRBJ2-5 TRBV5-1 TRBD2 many TGCGCCAGCAGCTTGGTTGGGGGGGGAGAGACCCAGTACTTC CASSLVGGGETQYF
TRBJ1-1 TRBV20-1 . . TGCAGTGCCAAGGGGACGGTCGAGGGGACTGAAGCTTTCTTT CSAKGTVEGTEAFF
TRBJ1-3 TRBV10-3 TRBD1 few TGTGCCATCAGTGGGACAGGGGCCCTCTCTGGAAACACCATATATTTT CAISGTGALSGNTIYF
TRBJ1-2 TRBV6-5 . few TGTGCCAGCAGTTATTTAGGACAGCTCGGAAACTATGGCTACACCTTC CASSYLGQLGNYGYTF
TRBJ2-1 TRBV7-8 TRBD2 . TGTGCCAGCAGCGACCGGGACTACGTTATTGATGAGCAGTTCTTC CASSDRDYVIDEQFF
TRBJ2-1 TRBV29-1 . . TGCAGCGTTGAATATGAGGGACCTATCTACAATGAGCAGTTCTTC CSVEYEGPIYNEQFF
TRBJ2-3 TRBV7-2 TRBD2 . TGTGCCAGCAGCAGCTGGAGCGGGGGGGTTAGCACAGATACGCAGTATTTT CASSSWSGGVSTDTQYF
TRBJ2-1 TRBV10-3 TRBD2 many TGTGCCATCAGAAACGGGACTAGCGGGAGCAGCGAGCAGTTCTTC CAIRNGTSGSSEQFF
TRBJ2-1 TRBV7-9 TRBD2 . TGTGCCAGCAGCTTGAACCCGACTAGCGGGAGGGGAAATGAGCAGTTCTTC CASSLNPTSGRGNEQFF
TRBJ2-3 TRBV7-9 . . TGTGCCAGCAGCTATCATGCTGGAAACACAGATACGCAGTATTTT CASSYHAGNTDTQYF